This TCR beta chain was retrieved from a study of blood T cell repertoires in COVID-19. Turning to the study itself: Samples taken during acute and convalescent COVID-19 were collected in the United States, Italy and Spain. T cells, B-cell-depleted T cells, or PBMCs supplied cDNA or gDNA.

The CDR3 contains 12 residues. In the original processing: Estimates of nucleated cell counts were drawn from the amplification of reference gene primers. Profiling relied on immunoSEQ multiplex PCR, and the TCRdb table lists in-frame clones only, not all of them. V, J and clone size reflect that table, while D and trimming were determined from the DNA. The sample holds 200,000 to 300,000 clones; more than 80% are singletons and the top ten take roughly 3.7%. The specimen sequenced was peripheral blood. The receptor's source is a woman aged 40 to 50 with acute or convalescent COVID-19. The gene calls are TRBV12-1 and TRBJ1-3; whether TRBD1, the table's D call, matches the DNA was not checked. TRBV12-1 is a pseudogene segment. In DNA form, the CDR3 reads TGTGTCCATCATGGCCCTGGAAACACCATATATTTT. Translated, it gives CVHHGPGNTIYF.